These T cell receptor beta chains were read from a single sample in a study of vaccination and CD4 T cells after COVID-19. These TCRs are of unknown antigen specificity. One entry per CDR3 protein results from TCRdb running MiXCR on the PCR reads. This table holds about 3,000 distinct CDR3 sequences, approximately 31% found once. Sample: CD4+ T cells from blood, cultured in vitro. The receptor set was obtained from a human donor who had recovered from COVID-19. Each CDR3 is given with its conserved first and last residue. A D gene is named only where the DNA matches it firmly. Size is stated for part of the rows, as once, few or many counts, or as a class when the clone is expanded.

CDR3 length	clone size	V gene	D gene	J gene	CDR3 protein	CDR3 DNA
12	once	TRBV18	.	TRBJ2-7	CASSPRMGEQYF	TGTGCCAGCTCACCACGAATGGGGGAGCAGTACTTC
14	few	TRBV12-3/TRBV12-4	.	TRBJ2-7	CASSLKAGDYEQYF	TGTGCCAGCAGTTTGAAGGCCGGGGACTACGAGCAGTACTTC
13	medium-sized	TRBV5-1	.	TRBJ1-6	CASSSWANSPLHF	TGCGCCAGCAGCTCCTGGGCCAATTCACCCCTCCACTTT
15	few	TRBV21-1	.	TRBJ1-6	CASSKHSSYNSPLHF	TGTGCCAGCAGCAAGCATAGCTCCTATAATTCACCCCTCCACTTT
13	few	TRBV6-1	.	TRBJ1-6	CASRRSYNSPLHF	TGTGCCAGCAGGAGGAGTTATAATTCACCCCTCCACTTT
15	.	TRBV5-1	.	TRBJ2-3	CASSLEGTAVDTQYF	TGCGCCAGCAGCTTGGAAGGCACGGCGGTGGATACGCAGTATTTT
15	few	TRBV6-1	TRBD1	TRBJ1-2	CASSPGTGRYDGYTF	TGTGCCAGCAGTCCCGGGACAGGGAGGTACGATGGCTACACCTTC
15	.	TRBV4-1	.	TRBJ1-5	CASSQSGGMRQPQHF	TGCGCCAGCAGCCAATCCGGTGGGATGAGGCAGCCCCAGCATTTT
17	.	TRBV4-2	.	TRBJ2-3	CASSQEMPGSEADTQYF	TGTGCCAGCAGCCAAGAAATGCCGGGGAGCGAGGCGGATACGCAGTATTTT
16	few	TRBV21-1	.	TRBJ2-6	CASSTDRGQVANVLTF	TGTGCCAGCAGCACGGACAGGGGGCAAGTAGCCAACGTCCTGACTTTC
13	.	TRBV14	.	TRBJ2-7	CASSQTGSGEQYF	TGTGCCAGCAGCCAGACAGGATCGGGAGAGCAGTACTTC
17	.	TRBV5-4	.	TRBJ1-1	CASSLDGAAVLNTEAFF	TGTGCCAGCAGCTTGGATGGGGCAGCCGTATTAAACACTGAAGCTTTCTTT
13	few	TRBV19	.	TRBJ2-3	CASRAASTDTQYF	TGTGCCAGTAGGGCCGCTAGCACAGATACGCAGTATTTT
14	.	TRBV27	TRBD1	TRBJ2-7	CASSLIQGAYEQYF	TGTGCCAGCAGTTTAATACAGGGGGCCTACGAGCAGTACTTC
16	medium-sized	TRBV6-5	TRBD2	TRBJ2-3	CASSYPGVAGTGTQYF	TGTGCCAGCAGTTACCCCGGGGTAGCGGGGACTGGTACGCAGTATTTT
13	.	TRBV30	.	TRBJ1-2	CAWSDTYVGGYTF	TGTGCCTGGAGTGACACCTATGTGGGAGGCTACACCTTC
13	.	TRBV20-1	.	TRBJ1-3	CSARGESGNTIYF	TGCAGTGCTAGGGGCGAATCTGGAAACACCATATATTTT
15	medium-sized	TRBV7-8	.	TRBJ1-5	CASSLALDRYQPQHF	TGTGCCAGCAGCTTAGCCTTGGACAGATATCAGCCCCAGCATTTT